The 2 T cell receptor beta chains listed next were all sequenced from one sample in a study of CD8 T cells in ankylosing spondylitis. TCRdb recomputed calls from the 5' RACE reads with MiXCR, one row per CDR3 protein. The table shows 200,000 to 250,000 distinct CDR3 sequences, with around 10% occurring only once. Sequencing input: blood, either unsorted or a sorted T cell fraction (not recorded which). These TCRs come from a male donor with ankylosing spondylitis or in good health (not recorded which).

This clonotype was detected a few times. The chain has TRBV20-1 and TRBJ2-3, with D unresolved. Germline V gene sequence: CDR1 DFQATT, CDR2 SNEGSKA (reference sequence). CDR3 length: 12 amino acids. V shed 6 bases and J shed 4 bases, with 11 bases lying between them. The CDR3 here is CSAHRSSDTQYF. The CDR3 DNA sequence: TGCAGTGCCCACCGGAGCTCAGATACGCAGTATTTT.

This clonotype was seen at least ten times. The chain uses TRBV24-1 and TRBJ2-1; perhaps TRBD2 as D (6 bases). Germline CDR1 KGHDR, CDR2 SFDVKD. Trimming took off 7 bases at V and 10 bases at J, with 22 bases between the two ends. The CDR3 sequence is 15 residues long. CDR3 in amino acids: CATSPGVSTPREQFF. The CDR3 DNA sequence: TGTGCCACCAGCCCGGGGGTTTCAACCCCTCGAGAGCAGTTCTTC.